This T cell receptor beta chain was recovered during a study of control samples from healthy donors and cancer patients. Using immunoSEQ multiplex PCR, the repertoire was profiled, and TCRdb retains in-frame clones only, with some absent. The repertoire holds about 54,000 clones, around 97% seen once, with around 2% in the top ten. The germline CDR1 and CDR2 sequences are LGHNT and FRNRAP. V was clipped by 8 bases and J by 6 bases; unmatched bases: 13. The CDR3 contains 17 residues. Sequencing was carried out using blood. The chain recombines TRBV12-5 with TRBJ2-1, with 13 bases fitting TRBD2. The sequence derives from a woman in her thirties in good health. The CDR3, as DNA: TGTGCTAGTCTAATGACTAGCGGGAGGACCGTTGCCAATGAGCAGTTCTTC. It yields the protein CASLMTSGRTVANEQFF.